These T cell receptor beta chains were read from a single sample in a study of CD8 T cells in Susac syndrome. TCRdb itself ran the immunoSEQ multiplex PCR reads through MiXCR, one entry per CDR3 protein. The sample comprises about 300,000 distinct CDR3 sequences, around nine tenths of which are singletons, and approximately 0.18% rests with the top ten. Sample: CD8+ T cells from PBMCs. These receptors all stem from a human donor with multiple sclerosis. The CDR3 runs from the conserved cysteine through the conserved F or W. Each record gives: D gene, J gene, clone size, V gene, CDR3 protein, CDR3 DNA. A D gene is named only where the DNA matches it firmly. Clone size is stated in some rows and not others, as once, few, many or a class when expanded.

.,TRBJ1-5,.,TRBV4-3,CASSQDAGGGNQPQHF,TGCGCCAGCAGCCAAGATGCCGGGGGGGGAAATCAGCCCCAGCATTTT
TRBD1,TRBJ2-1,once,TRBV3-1,CASSQDLTGVSSYNEQFF,TGTGCCAGCAGCCAAGACCTGACAGGGGTAAGCTCCTACAATGAGCAGTTCTTC
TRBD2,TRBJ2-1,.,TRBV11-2,CASSRALASGLNNEQFF,TGTGCCAGCAGTAGAGCCTTGGCTAGCGGGCTGAACAATGAGCAGTTCTTC
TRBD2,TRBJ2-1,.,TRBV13,CASSLGLLAGENEQFF,TGTGCCAGCAGCTTAGGCCTTCTAGCGGGAGAAAATGAGCAGTTCTTC
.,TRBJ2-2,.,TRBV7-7,CASSPTAPNTGELFF,TGTGCTAGCAGCCCGACAGCTCCGAACACCGGGGAGCTGTTTTTT
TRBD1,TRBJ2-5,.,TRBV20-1,CSARDMSGTGFETQYF,TGCAGTGCTAGAGACATGTCCGGGACAGGGTTTGAGACCCAGTACTTC
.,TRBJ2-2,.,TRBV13,CASSPQAGELFF,TGTGCCAGCAGCCCTCAGGCCGGGGAGCTGTTTTTT
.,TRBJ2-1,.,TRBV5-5,CATRGSVYNEQFF,TGTGCCACGCGAGGGAGTGTGTACAATGAGCAGTTCTTC
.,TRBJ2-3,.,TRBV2,CASDSDTQYF,TGTGCCAGCGATTCGGATACGCAGTATTTT
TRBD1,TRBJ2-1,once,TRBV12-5,CASGFGTGSGDEQFF,TGTGCTAGTGGTTTTGGGACAGGGTCGGGCGATGAGCAGTTCTTC
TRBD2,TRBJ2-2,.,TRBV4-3,CASSQDRRGANTGELFF,TGCGCCAGCAGCCAAGATCGGCGGGGGGCGAACACCGGGGAGCTGTTTTTT
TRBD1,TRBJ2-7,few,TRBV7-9,CASSSGTATYEQYF,TGTGCCAGCAGCTCAGGGACAGCAACCTACGAGCAGTACTTC
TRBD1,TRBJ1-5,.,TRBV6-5,CASSYSTQRGPASNQPQHF,TGTGCCAGCAGTTACTCGACGCAAAGGGGGCCCGCAAGCAATCAGCCCCAGCATTTT
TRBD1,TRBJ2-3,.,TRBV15,CATSLGQAISDTQYF,TGTGCCACCAGCTTGGGACAGGCGATTTCAGATACGCAGTATTTT
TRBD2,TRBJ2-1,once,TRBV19,CASTSGRYNEQFF,TGTGCCAGTACTAGCGGGAGGTACAATGAGCAGTTCTTC
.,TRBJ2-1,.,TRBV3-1,CASSRGHLENNEQFF,TGTGCCAGCAGCCGGGGTCACCTAGAAAACAATGAGCAGTTCTTC
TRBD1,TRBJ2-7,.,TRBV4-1,CASSQDWTGTSYEQYF,TGCGCCAGCAGCCAAGATTGGACAGGGACATCCTACGAGCAGTACTTC
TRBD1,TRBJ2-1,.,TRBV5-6,CASSFGTGDYNEQFF,TGTGCCAGCAGCTTTGGGACAGGAGACTACAATGAGCAGTTCTTC
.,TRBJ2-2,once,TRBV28,CASSSPTGNTGELFF,TGTGCCAGCAGCTCCCCGACAGGGAACACCGGGGAGCTGTTTTTT
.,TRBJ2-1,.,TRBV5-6,CASSWTDNEQFF,TGTGCCAGCAGCTGGACAGACAATGAGCAGTTCTTC
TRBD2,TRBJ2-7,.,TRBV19,CASSIGLAGAFEQYF,TGTGCCAGTAGTATAGGACTAGCGGGAGCTTTCGAGCAGTACTTC
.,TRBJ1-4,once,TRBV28,CASSSRWVREKLFF,TGTGCCAGCAGTTCCCGCTGGGTGAGGGAAAAACTGTTTTTT
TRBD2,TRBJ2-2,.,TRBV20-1,CSARIGGWATGELFF,TGCAGTGCTAGAATCGGGGGGTGGGCCACCGGGGAGCTGTTTTTT
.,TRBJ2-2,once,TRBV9,CASSVDPGRDTGELFF,TGTGCCAGCAGCGTAGATCCGGGCCGGGACACCGGGGAGCTGTTTTTT